This T cell receptor beta chain was observed in a study of cytomegalovirus exposure and HLA in healthy donors. Points from the study as a whole: Versus the approximately 700-donor mean, an Asian-associated ancestry cluster reportedly showed fewer N-insertions in a later analysis. In a later analysis, specific HLA alleles were associated with around 17,000 TCR beta sequences at a 0.05 false discovery rate. Among TCR beta chains, those listed as cytomegalovirus-associated numbered under 200.

Remarks on this clone: The antigen is undetermined.

The study ran its PCR with 60 Vbeta and 13 Jbeta primers. Sequencing was performed with immunoSEQ multiplex PCR; in TCRdb, only in-frame clones are kept and a portion is missing. Of 140,000 to 150,000 clones in the sample, approximately 86% were seen once. The V end was cut by 5 bases, the J end by 3 bases, with 12 bases between. The length of the CDR3 is 14 residues. The germline gives CDR1 MDHEN, CDR2 SYDVKM. The sequence was obtained from a woman aged 40 to 49 in good health and CMV-seronegative. The sample was PBMCs. V and J are TRBV28 and TRBJ2-3, with D unresolved. The CDR3 loop reads CASSPTSRTDTQYF. CDR3 DNA sequence: TGTGCCAGCAGTCCGACAAGCAGGACAGATACGCAGTATTTT.